The 10 T cell receptor beta chains in this list originate from one sample, sequenced in a study of T cells after yellow fever vaccination. TCRdb called the 5' RACE reads again in MiXCR, with one record for every CDR3 protein. Counted here are 500,000 to 650,000 distinct CDR3 sequences, less than 20% occurring once; the ten biggest clones make up 17%. The sample here was PBMCs, taken less than 6 days after the first yellow fever vaccination. The receptors here all came from a man between 18 and 29 years old who received the YFV17D yellow fever vaccine.

This clonotype was recorded a few times. CDR3 in DNA: TGTGCCAGCAGCTCTCGGGACGCAAACTACGAGCAGTACTTC. Translation gives CASSSRDANYEQYF. The rearrangement uses TRBV5-6 and TRBJ2-7; D is perhaps TRBD1 or TRBD2 (5 bases each). The V end was cut by 3 bases, the J end by 3 bases, with 13 bases between. Germline values: CDR1 SGHDT, CDR2 YYEEEE. CDR3 length: 14 amino acids.

This chain links TRBV6-1 with TRBJ2-5; 8 bases fit TRBD2. Germline V gene lookup returns CDR1 MNHNS and CDR2 SASEGT. The V and J ends lost 6 bases and 0 bases, in that order; junction bases with no gene match: 6. The CDR3 covers 15 residues. The CDR3 nucleotides read TGTGCCAGCAGAATACGACTAGCGTACCAAGAGACCCAGTACTTC. Translation gives CASRIRLAYQETQYF.

This clonotype was counted between two and nine times. The chain joins TRBV18 to TRBJ2-3; 13 nucleotides align to TRBD2. The CDR3 totals 20 residues. V was pared by 5 bases and J by 3 bases, with 17 bases of the junction left unmatched. Germline-derived CDR1 and CDR2 are KGHSH and LQKENI. CDR3 sequence reads: CASSSPNYQTSGRQTDTQYF. Here the CDR3 DNA reads TGTGCCAGCTCATCCCCAAACTACCAGACTAGCGGGAGGCAGACAGATACGCAGTATTTT. The whole variable domain, filled in from reference TRBV18 and TRBJ2-3, reads NAGVMQNPRHLVRRRGQEARLRCSPMKGHSHVYWYRQLPEEGLKFMVYLQKENIIDESGMPKERFSAEFPKEGPSILRIQQVVRGDSAAYFCASSSPNYQTSGRQTDTQYFGPGTRLTVL.

Ten or more counts support this clonotype. In nucleotides, the CDR3 is TGTGCCAGCTCACTTCTCCATACTAATTCACCCCTCCACTTT. Translating gives CASSLLHTNSPLHF. The V and J genes are TRBV18 and TRBJ1-6, with D uncertain. In germline, CDR1 is KGHSH, CDR2 LQKENI. The V end was cut by 4 bases, the J end by 6 bases, with 10 bases between. The CDR3 runs to 14 residues. Filled out from reference TRBV18 and TRBJ1-6, the complete variable domain reads NAGVMQNPRHLVRRRGQEARLRCSPMKGHSHVYWYRQLPEEGLKFMVYLQKENIIDESGMPKERFSAEFPKEGPSILRIQQVVRGDSAAYFCASSLLHTNSPLHFGNGTRLTVT.

V usage is TRBV6-2 or TRBV6-3 and J usage is TRBJ1-1; no clear D gene. V lost 7 bases and J lost 6, with 18 bases in between. There are 14 residues in the CDR3. CDR1 and CDR2 from the germline V gene are MNHEY and SVGEGT. DNA for the CDR3: TGTGCCAGCACCCACCGTCTTGGTCACGCTGAAGCTTTCTTT. It yields the protein CASTHRLGHAEAFF.

The chain uses TRBV5-1 and TRBJ2-1; D is possibly TRBD1 (6 bases). The V gene's germline CDR1 is SGHRS and CDR2 YFSETQ. This CDR3 spans 15 amino acids. V lost 4 bases and J 6 bases, leaving 17 bases between the germline ends. The CDR3, as DNA: TGCGCCAGCAGCGTAATGTCAGGGGAGAGCAATGAGCAGTTCTTC. Residues: CASSVMSGESNEQFF.

This clonotype was counted a few times. The rearrangement links TRBV14 to TRBJ1-5, with D tentatively TRBD1 (6 bases). CDR3 length equals 17 residues. V lost 2 bases to trimming and J lost 5 bases, with 19 bases between them. Per germline, CDR1 SGHDN and CDR2 FVKESK. The CDR3 bases are TGTGCCAGCAGCCAACGAGGGGGTAAAACAGCGGATCAGCCCCAGCATTTT. This sequence encodes CASSQRGGKTADQPQHF.

In its sample, this clonotype was seen a few times. The chain is built from TRBV27 and TRBJ2-7; D unresolved. The CDR3 spans 15 residues. CDR1 is MNHEY, CDR2 SMNVEV, per germline (reference sequence). V shed 6 bases and J shed 2 bases, with 17 bases lying between them. CDR3 loop: CASRPRLEWAYEQYV. In DNA form, the CDR3 reads TGTGCCAGCAGACCTCGACTGGAATGGGCCTACGAGCAGTACGTC.

Points on this clonotype: One end of the junction is discordant with germline, which a read error may explain. V gene TRBV4-1 combines with J gene TRBJ2-5, with 10 bases fitting TRBD2. CDR3 length equals 15 residues. The germline V gene encodes CDR1 MGHRA and CDR2 YSYEKL. CDR3 nucleotide sequence: TGCGCCAGCAGCCACCATAGCGGGGGGAGAGAGACCCCGTACTTC. Translation gives CASSHHSGGRETPYF.

In its sample, this clonotype was seen a few times. V gene TRBV7-2 combines with J gene TRBJ2-7; 8 bases map to TRBD1. J gave up 5 bases and V 3 bases, and 6 bases lay outside the gene matches. CDR1 and CDR2 (germline): SGHTA, FQGNSA. CDR3 length: 14 residues. The CDR3 loop reads CASSLRTGTHEQYF. CDR3 nucleotide sequence: TGTGCCAGCAGCTTGAGGACAGGGACCCACGAGCAGTACTTC. The whole variable domain, filled in from reference TRBV7-2 and TRBJ2-7, reads GAGVSQSPSNKVTEKGKDVELRCDPISGHTALYWYRQSLGQGLEFLIYFQGNSAPDKSGLPSDRFSAERTGGSVSTLTIQRTQQEDSAVYLCASSLRTGTHEQYFGPGTRLTVT.